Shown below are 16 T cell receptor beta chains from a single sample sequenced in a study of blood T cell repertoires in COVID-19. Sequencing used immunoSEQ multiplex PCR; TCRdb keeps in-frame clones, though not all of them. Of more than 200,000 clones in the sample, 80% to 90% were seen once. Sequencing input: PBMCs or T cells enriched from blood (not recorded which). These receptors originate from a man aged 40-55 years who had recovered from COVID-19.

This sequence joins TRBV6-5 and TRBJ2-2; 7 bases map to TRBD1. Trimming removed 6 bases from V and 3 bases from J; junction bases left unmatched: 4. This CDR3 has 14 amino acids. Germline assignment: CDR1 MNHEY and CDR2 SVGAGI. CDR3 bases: TGTGCCAGCAGGCCGGGACAGTACACCGGGGAGCTGTTTTTT. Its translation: CASRPGQYTGELFF.

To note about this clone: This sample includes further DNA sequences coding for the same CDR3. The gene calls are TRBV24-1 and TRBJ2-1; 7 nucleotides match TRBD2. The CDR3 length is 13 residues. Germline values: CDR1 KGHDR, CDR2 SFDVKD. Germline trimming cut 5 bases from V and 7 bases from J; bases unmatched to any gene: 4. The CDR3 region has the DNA TGTGCCACCAGTGGGGGGGGGAGGAATGAGCAGTTCTTC. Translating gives CATSGGGRNEQFF.

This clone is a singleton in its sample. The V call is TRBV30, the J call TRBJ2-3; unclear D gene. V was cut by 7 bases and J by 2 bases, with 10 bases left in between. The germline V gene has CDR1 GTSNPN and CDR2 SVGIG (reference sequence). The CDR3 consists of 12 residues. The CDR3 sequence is CALANPTDTQYF. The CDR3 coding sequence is TGTGCCTTGGCCAACCCCACAGATACGCAGTATTTT.

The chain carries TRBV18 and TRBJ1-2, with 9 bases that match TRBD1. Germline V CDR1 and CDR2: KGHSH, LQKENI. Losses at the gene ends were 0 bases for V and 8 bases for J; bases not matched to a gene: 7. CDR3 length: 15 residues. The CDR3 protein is CASSPPIGQGRGYTF. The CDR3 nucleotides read TGTGCCAGCTCACCACCGATAGGACAGGGGAGAGGCTACACCTTC.

CDR3 bases: TGCGCCAGCAGCTTGGCGCCAGGGTACGAAAAACTGTTTTTT. This gives the protein CASSLAPGYEKLFF. The chain carries TRBV5-1 and TRBJ1-4; tentative D call: TRBD1 (5 bases). Germline V gene sequence: CDR1 SGHRS, CDR2 YFSETQ. This CDR3 contains 14 residues. Trimming pared 0 bases from V and 8 bases from J, leaving 11 bases between.

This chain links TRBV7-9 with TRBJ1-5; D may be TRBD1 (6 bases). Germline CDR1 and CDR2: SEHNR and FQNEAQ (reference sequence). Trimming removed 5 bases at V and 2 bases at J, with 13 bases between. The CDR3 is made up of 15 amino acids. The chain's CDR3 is CASSPRGGGNQPQHF. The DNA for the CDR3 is TGTGCCAGCAGCCCCCGAGGGGGTGGCAATCAGCCCCAGCATTTT. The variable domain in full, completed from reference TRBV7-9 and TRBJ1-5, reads DTGVSQNPRHKITKRGQNVTFRCDPISEHNRLYWYRQTLGQGPEFLTYFQNEAQLEKSRLLSDRFSAERPKGSFSTLEIQRTEQGDSAMYLCASSPRGGGNQPQHFGDGTRLSIL.

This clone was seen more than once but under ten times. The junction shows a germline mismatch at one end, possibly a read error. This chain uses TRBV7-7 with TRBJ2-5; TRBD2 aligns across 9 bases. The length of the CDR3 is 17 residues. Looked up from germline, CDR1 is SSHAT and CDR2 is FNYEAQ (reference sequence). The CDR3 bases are TGTGCTAGCAGCTTAGACGGAACTAGCGGGTCTTTCGAGACCCAGTACTTC. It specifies CASSLDGTSGSFETQYF.

In DNA, the CDR3 is TGTGCCAGCAGCTCGGACATCTCGAACACTGAAGCTTTCTTT. Translated: CASSSDISNTEAFF. The chain joins TRBV7-2 to TRBJ1-1; TRBD1 is a possible D gene (5 bases). The germline V gene has CDR1 SGHTA and CDR2 FQGNSA. The CDR3 is 14 residues long. V was clipped by 4 bases and J by 1 base, with 10 bases between them.

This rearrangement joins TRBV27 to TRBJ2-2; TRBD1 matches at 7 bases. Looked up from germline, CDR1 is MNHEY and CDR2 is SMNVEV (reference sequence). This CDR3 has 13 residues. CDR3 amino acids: CGVGTANTGELFF. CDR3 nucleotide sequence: TGTGGTGTGGGGACAGCGAACACCGGGGAGCTGTTTTTT.

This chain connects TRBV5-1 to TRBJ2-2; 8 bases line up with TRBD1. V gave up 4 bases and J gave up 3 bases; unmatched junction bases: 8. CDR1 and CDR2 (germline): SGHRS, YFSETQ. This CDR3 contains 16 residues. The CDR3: CASSRSGGEDTGELFF. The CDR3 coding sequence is TGCGCCAGCAGCAGATCAGGGGGCGAGGACACCGGGGAGCTGTTTTTT.

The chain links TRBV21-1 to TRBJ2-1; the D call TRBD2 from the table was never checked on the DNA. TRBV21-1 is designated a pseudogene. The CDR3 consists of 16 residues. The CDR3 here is CASSKAVSGSSNEQFF. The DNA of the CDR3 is TGTGCCAGCAGCAAAGCGGTTAGCGGGAGTAGCAATGAGCAGTTCTTC.

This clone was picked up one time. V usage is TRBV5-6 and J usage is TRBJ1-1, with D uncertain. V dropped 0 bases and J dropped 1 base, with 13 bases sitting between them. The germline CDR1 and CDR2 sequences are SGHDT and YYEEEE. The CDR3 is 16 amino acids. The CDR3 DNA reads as TGTGCCAGCAGCTTGGGGAACACGGGTTGGAACACTGAAGCTTTCTTT. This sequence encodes CASSLGNTGWNTEAFF.

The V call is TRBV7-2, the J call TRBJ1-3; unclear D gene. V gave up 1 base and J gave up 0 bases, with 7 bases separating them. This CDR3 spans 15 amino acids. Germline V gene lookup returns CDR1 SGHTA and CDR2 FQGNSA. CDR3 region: CASSLGPSSGNTIYF. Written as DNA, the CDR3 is TGTGCCAGCAGCTTAGGCCCGAGCTCTGGAAACACCATATATTTT. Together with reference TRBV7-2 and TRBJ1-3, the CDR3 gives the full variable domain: GAGVSQSPSNKVTEKGKDVELRCDPISGHTALYWYRQSLGQGLEFLIYFQGNSAPDKSGLPSDRFSAERTGGSVSTLTIQRTQQEDSAVYLCASSLGPSSGNTIYFGEGSWLTVV.

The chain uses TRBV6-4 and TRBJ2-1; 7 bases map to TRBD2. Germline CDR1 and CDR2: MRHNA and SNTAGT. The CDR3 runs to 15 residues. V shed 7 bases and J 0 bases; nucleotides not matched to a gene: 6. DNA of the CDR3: TGTGCCAGCAACCTCGGGGGGAGCTCCTACAATGAGCAGTTCTTC. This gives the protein CASNLGGSSYNEQFF.

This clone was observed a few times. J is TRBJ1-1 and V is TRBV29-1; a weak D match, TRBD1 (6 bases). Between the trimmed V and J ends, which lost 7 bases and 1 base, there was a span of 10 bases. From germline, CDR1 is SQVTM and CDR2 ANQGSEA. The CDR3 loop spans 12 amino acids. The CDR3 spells CSGGHTNTEAFF. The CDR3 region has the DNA TGCAGCGGGGGACACACGAACACTGAAGCTTTCTTT.

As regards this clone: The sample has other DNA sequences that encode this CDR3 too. The chain's CDR3 is CAISESGATEAFF. For the CDR3, the DNA is TGTGCCATCAGTGAGTCAGGGGCAACTGAAGCTTTCTTT. V gene TRBV10-3 combines with J gene TRBJ1-1, with D perhaps matching TRBD1 (5 bases). Germline-derived CDR1 and CDR2 are ENHRY and SYGVKD. The CDR3 has 13 amino acids. Trimming cost V 0 bases and J 5 bases, with 7 bases left between them.